This is a list of T cell receptor beta chains from one sample in a study of beta chain features in type 1 diabetes. Assay: immunoSEQ multiplex PCR; the TCRdb copy retains only in-frame clones and omits some. The data hold hundreds of thousands of clones, with 15% to 17% observed a single time. Sequenced sample: naive CD4+ T cells from blood. Receptor source: a man between 18 and 29 years old in good health. Both conserved end residues are part of each CDR3. The D gene is left open where the match is weak. Clone size is shown for a subset of rows, as once, few, many or a class of expanded clone.

TRBV7-3	-	TRBJ1-6	TRBD1	CASSLGGQGLYNSPLHF	TGTGCCAGCAGCTTAGGTGGACAGGGGTTGTATAATTCACCCCTCCACTTT
TRBV7-3	-	TRBJ2-2	-	CASSLKARETGELFF	TGTGCCAGCAGCTTAAAGGCTCGTGAGACCGGGGAGCTGTTTTTT
TRBV28	few	TRBJ2-1	TRBD2	CASSHGLAGGQALYEQFF	TGTGCCAGCAGCCACGGACTAGCGGGAGGGCAGGCTCTCTATGAGCAGTTCTTC
TRBV18	few	TRBJ1-3	-	CASSPRPPLGGTSGNTIYF	TGTGCCAGCTCACCACGTCCCCCGTTGGGCGGAACCTCTGGAAACACCATATATTTT
TRBV4-1	-	TRBJ2-3	-	CASSQRLDQRGTDTQYF	TGCGCCAGCAGCCAAAGGCTGGACCAACGTGGCACAGATACGCAGTATTTT
TRBV29-1	few	TRBJ2-5	TRBD1	CSVSQGSGETQYF	TGCAGCGTATCACAGGGGAGTGGAGAGACCCAGTACTTC
TRBV5-1	few	TRBJ2-7	-	CASSYGHLGGSYEQYF	TGCGCCAGCAGCTATGGACACCTTGGAGGCTCCTACGAGCAGTACTTC
TRBV5-1	few	TRBJ2-3	TRBD1	CASLQGASTDTQYF	TGCGCCAGTTTACAGGGGGCGAGCACAGATACGCAGTATTTT
TRBV5-4	-	TRBJ2-7	TRBD2	CASSTPAGGPAYEQYF	TGTGCCAGCAGCACCCCAGCGGGAGGCCCCGCCTACGAGCAGTACTTC
TRBV7-9	-	TRBJ1-3	-	CASSLGQRGYTIYF	TGTGCCAGCAGCTTAGGCCAAAGGGGCTACACCATATATTTT
TRBV27	few	TRBJ1-5	-	CASSSQGYGQPQHF	TGTGCCAGCAGTTCTCAGGGATATGGTCAGCCCCAGCATTTT
TRBV7-2	few	TRBJ1-1	-	CASSPGQPGRTEAFF	TGTGCCAGCAGCCCCGGACAGCCTGGGCGGACTGAAGCTTTCTTT
TRBV4-1	-	TRBJ2-7	TRBD1	CASSQDQFAGQGHEQYF	TGCGCCAGCAGCCAAGATCAATTTGCGGGACAGGGACACGAGCAGTACTTC
TRBV11-1	-	TRBJ2-3	TRBD2	CASSSWTSGSFGTDTQYF	TGTGCCAGCAGCAGTTGGACTAGCGGGAGTTTCGGCACAGATACGCAGTATTTT
TRBV27	few	TRBJ1-6	TRBD1	CASSRNRGAYNSPLHF	TGTGCCAGCAGTCGAAACAGGGGGGCGTATAATTCACCCCTCCACTTT
TRBV28	-	TRBJ2-3	TRBD1	CASSLITGAPGTNTQYF	TGTGCCAGCAGTTTAATCACAGGGGCTCCGGGGACGAATACGCAGTATTTT
TRBV27	few	TRBJ2-5	-	CASRPSGQETQYF	TGTGCCAGCAGGCCGAGCGGCCAAGAGACCCAGTACTTC
TRBV4-1	-	TRBJ2-5	-	CASNGAFQETQYF	TGCGCCAGCAACGGGGCCTTCCAAGAGACCCAGTACTTC
TRBV7-9	few	TRBJ1-5	TRBD1	CASSRDRETQPQHF	TGTGCCAGCAGCAGGGACAGGGAGACTCAGCCCCAGCATTTT
TRBV29-1	-	TRBJ2-5	-	CSVGNGLRETQYF	TGCAGCGTTGGGAACGGACTAAGGGAGACCCAGTACTTC
TRBV6-5	few	TRBJ1-5	-	CASSYVPSNQPQHF	TGTGCCAGCAGTTACGTACCTAGCAATCAGCCCCAGCATTTT
TRBV7-3	-	TRBJ1-1	TRBD1	CASSRDSPTEAFF	TGTGCCAGCAGCCGGGACAGCCCCACTGAAGCTTTCTTT
TRBV14	few	TRBJ2-3	TRBD2	CASSQGREGRDTQYF	TGTGCCAGCAGCCAGGGAAGGGAGGGCAGAGATACGCAGTATTTT
TRBV6-4	-	TRBJ2-1	TRBD2	CASSRSVGTSGSLSYNEQFF	TGTGCCAGCAGTAGGTCAGTAGGGACTAGCGGGAGTCTTTCCTACAATGAGCAGTTCTTC
TRBV4-1	few	TRBJ2-1	TRBD2	CASSQPSLAGEQFF	TGCGCCAGCAGCCAACCGAGTCTAGCGGGGGAGCAGTTCTTC
TRBV30	few	TRBJ1-3	-	CAWSVLSGNTIYF	TGTGCCTGGAGTGTATTGTCTGGAAACACCATATATTTT
TRBV7-2	-	TRBJ2-1	-	CASSLRTVGNEQFF	TGTGCCAGCAGCCTACGGACGGTAGGGAATGAGCAGTTCTTC
TRBV7-9	few	TRBJ1-1	TRBD1	CASSPQGGNTEAFF	TGTGCCAGCAGCCCTCAGGGGGGAAACACTGAAGCTTTCTTT
TRBV11-2	few	TRBJ1-2	-	CASSSPGLSNYGYTF	TGTGCCAGCAGCTCTCCGGGACTTTCCAACTATGGCTACACCTTC
TRBV7-8	few	TRBJ2-7	TRBD1	CASSGGQGQILGYEQYF	TGTGCCAGCAGCGGGGGACAGGGGCAGATCCTCGGCTACGAGCAGTACTTC
TRBV18	-	TRBJ1-2	-	CASSPDTSEWGYTF	TGTGCCAGCTCACCGGACACATCGGAGTGGGGCTACACCTTC
TRBV5-4	-	TRBJ2-1	TRBD2	CASSLVQRGRDEQFF	TGTGCCAGCAGCTTGGTCCAGCGGGGGAGGGATGAGCAGTTCTTC
TRBV11-2	few	TRBJ2-1	TRBD2	CAIVPGGDFYNEQFF	TGTGCCATCGTTCCGGGAGGGGACTTCTACAATGAGCAGTTCTTC
TRBV20-1	-	TRBJ2-1	-	CSARVYNEQFF	TGCAGTGCTAGAGTTTACAATGAGCAGTTCTTC
TRBV29-1	few	TRBJ2-1	TRBD1	CSVEDGLRQGALPSYNEQFF	TGCAGCGTTGAAGATGGGCTCCGACAGGGGGCCCTCCCATCCTACAATGAGCAGTTCTTC
TRBV7-9	-	TRBJ1-2	TRBD1	CASSLADRAMQGYTF	TGTGCCAGCAGCTTAGCGGACAGGGCAATGCAGGGCTACACCTTC
TRBV18	few	TRBJ2-7	-	CASSLGSGPSYEQYF	TGTGCCAGCTCACTCGGAAGTGGACCCTCCTACGAGCAGTACTTC
TRBV19	-	TRBJ2-3	-	CASSMTSRDTQYF	TGTGCCAGTAGTATGACTAGTCGAGATACGCAGTATTTT
TRBV28	-	TRBJ1-4	-	CASSLRPGTRGLFF	TGTGCCAGCAGTCTACGCCCGGGAACCAGGGGACTGTTTTTT
TRBV10-3	-	TRBJ2-2	-	CAISRDSNTEELFF	TGTGCCATCAGCCGCGACTCGAACACCGAGGAGCTGTTTTTT
TRBV7-9	few	TRBJ2-7	-	CASSPLNEQYF	TGTGCCAGCAGCCCTCTGAACGAGCAGTACTTC
TRBV4-3	-	TRBJ2-5	TRBD2	CASSQGTSGIAKTQYF	TGCGCCAGCAGCCAAGGGACTAGCGGGATTGCAAAGACCCAGTACTTC
TRBV28	few	TRBJ2-1	TRBD2	CASSNGLAGVGEQFF	TGTGCCAGCAGTAACGGACTAGCGGGAGTGGGGGAGCAGTTCTTC
TRBV25-1	few	TRBJ1-4	-	CASSVLDSTNEKLFF	TGTGCCAGCAGCGTACTGGACAGCACTAATGAAAAACTGTTTTTT
TRBV10-3	few	TRBJ1-6	TRBD1	CAISHGQGSPPLHF	TGTGCCATCAGTCACGGACAGGGGAGTCCACCCCTCCACTTT